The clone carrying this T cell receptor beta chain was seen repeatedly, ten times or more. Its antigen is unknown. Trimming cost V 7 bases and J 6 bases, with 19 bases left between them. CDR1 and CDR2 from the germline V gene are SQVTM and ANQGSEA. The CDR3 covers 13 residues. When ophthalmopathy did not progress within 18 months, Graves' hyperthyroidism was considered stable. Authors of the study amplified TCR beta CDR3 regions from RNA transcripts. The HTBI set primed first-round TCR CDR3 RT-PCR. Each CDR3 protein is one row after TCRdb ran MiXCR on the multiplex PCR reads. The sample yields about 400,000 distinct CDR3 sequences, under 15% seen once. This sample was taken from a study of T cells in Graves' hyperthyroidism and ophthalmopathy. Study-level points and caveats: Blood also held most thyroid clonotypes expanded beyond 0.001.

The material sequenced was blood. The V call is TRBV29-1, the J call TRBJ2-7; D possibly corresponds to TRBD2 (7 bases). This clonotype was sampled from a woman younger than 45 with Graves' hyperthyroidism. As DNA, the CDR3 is TGCAGCGCCCTCGAGGGGGGGGTACGCGAGCAGTACTTC. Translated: CSALEGGVREQYF.